The entry below gives a single T cell receptor (beta chain) sequence along with its context. The CDR3 covers 12 residues. Germline CDR1 and CDR2: SQVTM and ANQGSEA. Trimming removed 4 bases at V and 2 bases at J, with 8 bases between. The sample comes from a study of blood T cell repertoires in COVID-19. Study information: Whether acute or convalescent, the COVID-19 samples came from the United States, Italy and Spain. From T cells, B-cell-depleted T cells, or PBMCs came the material, which was cDNA or gDNA.

Per the original methods: Nucleated cell number was recorded as an estimate derived from reference gene primer amplification. Sequencing was performed with immunoSEQ multiplex PCR; in TCRdb, only in-frame clones are kept and a portion is missing. V, J and clone size are taken as reported in that table, and D and trimming were inferred from the DNA itself. The sample records 30,000 to 40,000 clones, about 85% being singletons. The material sequenced was peripheral blood. V is TRBV29-1 and J is TRBJ2-5; D is unclear. The TCR comes from a man in his 60s with active or convalescent COVID-19. The CDR3 DNA reads as TGCAGCGTTGCTGCTAGACAAGAGACCCAGTACTTC. This sequence encodes CSVAARQETQYF.